This T cell receptor (beta chain) was recorded in a study of neurological immune-mediated disorders. This clonotype was observed at least ten times. TCRdb analysed the 5' RACE reads with MiXCR anew, one entry per CDR3 protein. Of tens of thousands of distinct CDR3 sequences in the sample, under 11% were seen once. V was trimmed by 1 base and J by 8 bases, leaving 14 bases between them. Germline V CDR1 and CDR2: LNHNV, YYDKDF (reference sequence). The CDR3 is made up of 14 amino acids. Sequences were obtained from PBMCs. The receptor was isolated from a woman aged 55-70 years with HTLV-1-associated myelopathy (HAM/TSP). V and J are TRBV15 and TRBJ1-2; TRBD1 might be the D (5 bases). CDR3 sequence reads: CATSRVKGPRGYTF. In DNA, the CDR3 is TGTGCCACCAGCAGAGTAAAGGGGCCTAGGGGCTACACCTTC.